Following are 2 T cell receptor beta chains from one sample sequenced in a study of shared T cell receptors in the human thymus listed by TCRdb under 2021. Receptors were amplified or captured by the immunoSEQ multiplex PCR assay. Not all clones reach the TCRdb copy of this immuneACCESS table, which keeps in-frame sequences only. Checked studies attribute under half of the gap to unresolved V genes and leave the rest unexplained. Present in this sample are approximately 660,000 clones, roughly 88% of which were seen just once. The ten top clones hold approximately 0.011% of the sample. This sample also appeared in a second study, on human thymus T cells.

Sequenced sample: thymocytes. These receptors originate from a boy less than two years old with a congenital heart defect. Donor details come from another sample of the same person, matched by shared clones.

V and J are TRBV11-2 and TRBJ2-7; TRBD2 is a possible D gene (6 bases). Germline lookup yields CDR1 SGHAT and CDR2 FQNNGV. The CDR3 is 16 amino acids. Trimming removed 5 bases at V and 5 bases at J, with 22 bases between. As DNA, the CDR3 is TGTGCCAGCAGCCCCCGGGGGAAGCCTATAAGCCACGAGCAGTACTTC. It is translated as CASSPRGKPISHEQYF.

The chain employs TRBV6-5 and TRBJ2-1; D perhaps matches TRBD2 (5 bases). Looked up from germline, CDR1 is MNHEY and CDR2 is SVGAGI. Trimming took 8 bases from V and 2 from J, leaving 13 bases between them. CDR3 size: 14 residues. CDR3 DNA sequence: TGTGCCAGCCGGAGGCAGGCTACCTACAATGAGCAGTTCTTC. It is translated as CASRRQATYNEQFF.